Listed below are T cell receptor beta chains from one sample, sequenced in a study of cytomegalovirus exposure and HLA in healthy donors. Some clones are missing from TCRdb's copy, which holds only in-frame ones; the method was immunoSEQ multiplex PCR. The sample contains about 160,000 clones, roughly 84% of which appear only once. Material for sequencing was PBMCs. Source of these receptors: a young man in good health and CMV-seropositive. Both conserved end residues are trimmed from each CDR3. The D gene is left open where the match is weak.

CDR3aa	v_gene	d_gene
ASSRSDSLNTEAF	TRBV18	NA
ASSLRGNPTYGYT	TRBV5-6	NA
ASSPAGSYNEQF	TRBV5-6	NA
ASSWGGRTYEQY	TRBV19	NA
ASSQASTASEAF	TRBV4-1	NA
ASSILAGFTDTQY	TRBV5-5	TRBD2
ASSVQANTEAF	TRBV7-6	NA
ASSLTASNYGYT	TRBV7-3	NA
ASRSQGPSILNYGYT	TRBV27	NA
ASSVAAGGVETQY	TRBV9	TRBD1
ASSLARTGSTEAF	TRBV7-9	TRBD1
ASSLLRNTEAF	TRBV27	NA
ASSPALTGMNTEAF	TRBV18	NA
ASSLRAEETQY	TRBV7-3	NA
ASSLDYQTQY	TRBV7-9	NA
ASSSQGYNEQF	TRBV7-3	NA